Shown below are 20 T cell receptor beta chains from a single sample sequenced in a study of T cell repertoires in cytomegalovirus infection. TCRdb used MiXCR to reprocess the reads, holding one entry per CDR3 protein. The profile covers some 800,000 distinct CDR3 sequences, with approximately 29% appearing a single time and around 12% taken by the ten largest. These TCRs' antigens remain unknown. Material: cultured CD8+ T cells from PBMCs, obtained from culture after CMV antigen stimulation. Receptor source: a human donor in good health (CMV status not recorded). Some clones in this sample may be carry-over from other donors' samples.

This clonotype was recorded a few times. In DNA, the CDR3 is TGTGCCAGCAGCTTAGCGCAAGGTCTTGACCGTAGCTATGGCTACACCTTC. This sequence encodes CASSLAQGLDRSYGYTF. The J gene is TRBJ1-2, the V gene TRBV7-6; no clear D gene. Trimming removed 0 bases from V and 4 bases from J, with 18 bases in between. This CDR3 has 17 residues. The germline gives CDR1 SGHVS, CDR2 FNYEAQ. The entire variable domain, with the rest obtained from reference TRBV7-6 and TRBJ1-2, is as follows: GAGVSQSPRYKVTKRGQDVALRCDPISGHVSLYWYRQALGQGPEFLTYFNYEAQQDKSGLPNDRFSAERPEGSISTLTIQRTEQRDSAMYRCASSLAQGLDRSYGYTFGSGTRLTVV.

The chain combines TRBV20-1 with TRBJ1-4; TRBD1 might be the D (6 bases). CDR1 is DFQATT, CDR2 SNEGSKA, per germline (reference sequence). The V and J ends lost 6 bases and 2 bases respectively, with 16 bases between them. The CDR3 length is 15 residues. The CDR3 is CSAQTGSGTNEKLFF. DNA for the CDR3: TGCAGTGCCCAGACAGGCTCCGGTACTAATGAAAAACTGTTTTTT.

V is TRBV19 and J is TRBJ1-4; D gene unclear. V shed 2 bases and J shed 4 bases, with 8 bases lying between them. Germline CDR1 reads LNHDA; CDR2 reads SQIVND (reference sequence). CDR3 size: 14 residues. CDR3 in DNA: TGTGCCAGTAGTATACCGGACGGTAATGAAAAACTGTTTTTT. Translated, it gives CASSIPDGNEKLFF.

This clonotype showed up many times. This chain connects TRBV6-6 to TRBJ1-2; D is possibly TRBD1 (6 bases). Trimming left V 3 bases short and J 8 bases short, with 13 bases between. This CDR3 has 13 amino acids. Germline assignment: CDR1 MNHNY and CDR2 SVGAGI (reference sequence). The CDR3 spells CASSYQGSGGYTF. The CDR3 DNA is TGTGCCAGCAGTTATCAGGGGAGTGGGGGCTACACCTTC.

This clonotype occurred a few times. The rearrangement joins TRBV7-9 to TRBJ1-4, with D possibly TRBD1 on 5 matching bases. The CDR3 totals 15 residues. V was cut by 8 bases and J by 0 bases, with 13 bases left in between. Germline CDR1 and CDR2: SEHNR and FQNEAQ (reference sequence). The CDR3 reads CASREAGTTNEKLFF. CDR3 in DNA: TGTGCCAGCCGTGAGGCAGGGACAACTAATGAAAAACTGTTTTTT.

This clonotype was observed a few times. DNA of the CDR3: TGTGCCAGCAGCTTAGAAGGGAAAGTCAGCTATGGCTACACCTTC. Its translation: CASSLEGKVSYGYTF. The genes are TRBV7-2 and TRBJ1-2, with no clear D. The germline gives CDR1 SGHTA, CDR2 FQGNSA. V was trimmed by 1 base and J by 4 bases, leaving 13 bases between them. This CDR3 has 15 residues.

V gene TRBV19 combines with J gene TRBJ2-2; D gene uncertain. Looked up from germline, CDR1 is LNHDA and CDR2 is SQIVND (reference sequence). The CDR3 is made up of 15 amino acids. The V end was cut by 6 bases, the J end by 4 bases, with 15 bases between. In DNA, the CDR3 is TGTGCCAGTAGCCGAACAGCCCTCGCCACCGGGGAGCTGTTTTTT. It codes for CASSRTALATGELFF.

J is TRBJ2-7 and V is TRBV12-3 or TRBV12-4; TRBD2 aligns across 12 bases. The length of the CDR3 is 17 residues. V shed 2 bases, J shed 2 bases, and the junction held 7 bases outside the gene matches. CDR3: CASSLTPRLAGAYEQYF. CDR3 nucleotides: TGTGCCAGCAGTTTAACCCCCCGACTAGCGGGGGCCTACGAGCAGTACTTC.

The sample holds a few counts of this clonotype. The CDR3 bases are TGTGCCAGCAGCCCCCCCGACAGGGCACGTCAGCCCCAGCATTTT. This codes for CASSPPDRARQPQHF. The chain couples TRBV7-8 to TRBJ1-5; 7 bases align to TRBD1. The CDR3 contains 15 residues. Germline loops: CDR1 SGHVS, CDR2 FQNEAQ. V dropped 5 bases and J dropped 6; count of bases not matched to a gene: 10.

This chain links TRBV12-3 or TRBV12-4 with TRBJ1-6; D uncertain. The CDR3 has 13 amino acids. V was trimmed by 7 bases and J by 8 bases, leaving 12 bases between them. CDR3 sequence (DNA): TGTGCCAGCACGGAGACTCCTTATTCACCCCTCCACTTT. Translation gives CASTETPYSPLHF.

The CDR3 is CASRPLNTEAFF. The CDR3 nucleotides are TGTGCCAGCCGTCCACTGAACACTGAAGCTTTCTTT. The chain has TRBV7-3 and TRBJ1-1; the D is unclear. This CDR3 comprises 12 residues. Germline V gives CDR1 SGHTA, CDR2 FQGTGA. V was trimmed by 8 bases and J by 0 bases, leaving 7 bases between them.

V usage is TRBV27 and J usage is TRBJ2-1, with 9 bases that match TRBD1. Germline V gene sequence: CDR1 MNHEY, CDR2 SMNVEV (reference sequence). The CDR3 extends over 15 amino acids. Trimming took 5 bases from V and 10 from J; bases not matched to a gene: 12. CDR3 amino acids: CASSTRTGERWEQFF. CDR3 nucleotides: TGTGCCAGCAGTACAAGGACAGGGGAACGTTGGGAGCAGTTCTTC.

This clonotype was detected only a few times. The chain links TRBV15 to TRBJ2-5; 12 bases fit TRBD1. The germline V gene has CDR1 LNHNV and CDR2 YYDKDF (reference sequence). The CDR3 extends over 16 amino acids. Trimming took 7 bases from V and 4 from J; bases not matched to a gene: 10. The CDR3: CATNPGDRGLGETQYF. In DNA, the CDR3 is TGTGCCACCAACCCGGGGGACAGGGGGCTCGGAGAGACCCAGTACTTC.

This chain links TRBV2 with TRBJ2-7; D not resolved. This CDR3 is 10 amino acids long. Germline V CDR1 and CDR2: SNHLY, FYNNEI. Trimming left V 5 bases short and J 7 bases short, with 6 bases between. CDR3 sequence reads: CASSLTEQYV. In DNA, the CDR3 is TGTGCCAGCAGTCTTACTGAGCAGTACGTC.

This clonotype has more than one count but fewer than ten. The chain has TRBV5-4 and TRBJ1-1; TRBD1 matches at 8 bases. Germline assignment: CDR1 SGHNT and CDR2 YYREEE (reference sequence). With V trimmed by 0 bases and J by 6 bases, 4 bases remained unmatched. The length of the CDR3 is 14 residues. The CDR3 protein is CASSLATGVAEAFF. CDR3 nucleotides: TGTGCCAGCAGCTTGGCGACAGGGGTGGCTGAAGCTTTCTTT.

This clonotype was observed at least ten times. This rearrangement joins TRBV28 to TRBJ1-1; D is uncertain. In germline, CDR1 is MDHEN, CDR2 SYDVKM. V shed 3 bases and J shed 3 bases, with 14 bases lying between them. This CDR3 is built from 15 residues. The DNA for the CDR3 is TGTGCCAGCAGTTTGCGGCAACGGATCGACACTGAAGCTTTCTTT. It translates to CASSLRQRIDTEAFF.

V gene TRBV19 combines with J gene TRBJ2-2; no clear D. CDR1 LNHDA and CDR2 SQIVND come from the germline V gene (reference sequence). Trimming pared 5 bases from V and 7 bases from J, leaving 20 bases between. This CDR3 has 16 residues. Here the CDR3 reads CASSSSIYSASGELFF. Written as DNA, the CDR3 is TGTGCCAGTAGTTCTTCGATCTACAGTGCCAGCGGGGAGCTGTTTTTT. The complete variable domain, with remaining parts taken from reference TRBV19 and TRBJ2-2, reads DGGITQSPKYLFRKEGQNVTLSCEQNLNHDAMYWYRQDPGQGLRLIYYSQIVNDFQKGDIAEGYSVSREKKESFPLTVTSAQKNPTAFYLCASSSSIYSASGELFFGEGSRLTVL.

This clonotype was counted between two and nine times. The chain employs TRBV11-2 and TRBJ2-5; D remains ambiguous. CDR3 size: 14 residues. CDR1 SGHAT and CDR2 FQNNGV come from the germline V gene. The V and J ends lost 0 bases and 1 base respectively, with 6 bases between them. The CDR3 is CASSLDGSQETQYF. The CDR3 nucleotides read TGTGCCAGCAGCTTAGATGGCAGCCAAGAGACCCAGTACTTC. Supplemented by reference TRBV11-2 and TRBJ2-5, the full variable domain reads EAGVAQSPRYKIIEKRQSVAFWCNPISGHATLYWYQQILGQGPKLLIQFQNNGVVDDSQLPKDRFSAERLKGVDSTLKIQPAKLEDSAVYLCASSLDGSQETQYFGPGTRLLVL.

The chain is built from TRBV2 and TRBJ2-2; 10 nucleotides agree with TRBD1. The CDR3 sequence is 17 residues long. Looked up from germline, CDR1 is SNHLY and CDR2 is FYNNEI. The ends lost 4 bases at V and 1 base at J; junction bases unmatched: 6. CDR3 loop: CASSGMTGGLNTGELFF. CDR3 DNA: TGTGCCAGCAGTGGAATGACAGGGGGCCTGAACACCGGGGAGCTGTTTTTT.

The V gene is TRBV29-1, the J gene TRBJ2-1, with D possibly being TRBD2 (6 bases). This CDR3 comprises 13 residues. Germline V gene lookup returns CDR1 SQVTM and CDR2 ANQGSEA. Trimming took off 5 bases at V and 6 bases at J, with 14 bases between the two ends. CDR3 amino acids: CSVPPTGVNEQFF. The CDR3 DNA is TGCAGCGTTCCCCCCACGGGGGTCAATGAGCAGTTCTTC.